Shown below are 16 T cell receptor beta chains from a single sample sequenced in a study of blood T cells in healthy people across ages. PCR was performed a second time for about 6 to 12 cycles using a sample-barcoded 5' primer and a J-beta primer mix. TCRdb used MiXCR to reprocess the 5' RACE reads, holding one entry per CDR3 protein. This sample has about 1,800,000 distinct CDR3 sequences, with 25% to 30% found just once. The sample taken for sequencing was blood. These receptors came from a woman aged 25 to 39 in good health.

The chain recombines TRBV7-9 with TRBJ2-5, with 8 bases identical to TRBD1. The CDR3 is 15 amino acids. The V and J ends lost 1 base and 2 bases, in that order; junction bases with no gene match: 3. CDR1 SEHNR and CDR2 FQNEAQ come from the germline V gene (reference sequence). Written as DNA, the CDR3 is TGTGCCAGCAGCTTAGGGGACAGGTCTCAAGAGACCCAGTACTTC. It encodes CASSLGDRSQETQYF.

This clonotype has just a few counts. The genes are TRBV24-1 and TRBJ2-2; 7 bases match TRBD1. CDR3 size: 14 residues. Per the germline V gene, CDR1 is KGHDR and CDR2 is SFDVKD. Losses at the gene ends were 10 bases for V and 2 bases for J; bases not matched to a gene: 6. DNA for the CDR3: TGTGCCACTCGGGACAGCACAAACACCGGGGAGCTGTTTTTT. Protein product: CATRDSTNTGELFF.

This clonotype was seen a few times. This rearrangement joins TRBV7-9 to TRBJ1-2; D gene ambiguous. V was cut by 0 bases and J by 4 bases, with 12 bases left in between. This CDR3 spans 15 amino acids. Germline V CDR1 and CDR2: SEHNR, FQNEAQ (reference sequence). CDR3 residues: CASSLAEASGYGYTF. The CDR3 DNA reads TGTGCCAGCAGCTTAGCGGAGGCCAGCGGCTATGGCTACACCTTC.

Here the CDR3 reads CSASRVEDYEQYF. CDR3 nucleotides: TGCAGTGCTAGTCGGGTGGAGGACTACGAGCAGTACTTC. The chain carries TRBV20-1 and TRBJ2-7; the D gene is possibly TRBD2 (5 bases). CDR3 size: 13 residues. V was clipped by 3 bases and J by 3 bases, with 12 bases between them. Germline CDR1 and CDR2: DFQATT and SNEGSKA (reference sequence).

This clonotype was recorded at least ten times. V is TRBV5-1 and J is TRBJ1-2, with a weak D call TRBD1 (5 bases). The germline V gene has CDR1 SGHRS and CDR2 YFSETQ. The CDR3 is 14 amino acids. The V and J ends lost 4 bases and 3 bases respectively, with 13 bases between them. DNA for the CDR3: TGCGCCAGCAGCCTGGACGGGGCCTACTATGGCTACACCTTC. This codes for CASSLDGAYYGYTF.

This clonotype was counted a few times. The chain has TRBV7-9 and TRBJ1-2; D possibly corresponds to TRBD1 (6 bases). Germline CDR1 and CDR2: SEHNR and FQNEAQ (reference sequence). V dropped 3 bases and J dropped 7 bases, with 12 bases sitting between them. This CDR3 spans 13 amino acids. Here the CDR3 DNA reads TGTGCCAGCAGCTTCCCGGGACAAGGTGGCTACACCTTC. Its protein is CASSFPGQGGYTF.

The chain has TRBV20-1 and TRBJ2-1; TRBD2 matches at 12 bases. The CDR3 consists of 18 residues. CDR1 is DFQATT and CDR2 is SNEGSKA in the germline V gene (reference sequence). The ends lost 0 bases at V and 0 bases at J; junction bases unmatched: 6. CDR3 bases: TGCAGTGCTAGAGATCCGGGACTAGCGGGTTCCTCCTACAATGAGCAGTTCTTC. Encoded protein: CSARDPGLAGSSYNEQFF.

This clonotype was detected once. A read error may account for a junction end that differs from germline. The genes are TRBV6-1 and TRBJ2-3; 10 nucleotides agree with TRBD1. The germline gives CDR1 MNHNS, CDR2 SASEGT. The CDR3 contains 18 residues. The CDR3, as DNA: TGTGCCGGCAGTGCCCAAATCCTCGACAGGGGGCCCACAGATACGCAGTATTTT. It yields the protein CAGSAQILDRGPTDTQYF.

This clonotype was picked up a small number of times. V is TRBV18 and J is TRBJ1-4; possible D gene TRBD1, 5 bases. The CDR3 sequence is 16 residues long. Germline-derived CDR1 and CDR2 are KGHSH and LQKENI. Trimming took off 2 bases at V and 7 bases at J, with 17 bases between the two ends. The CDR3, as DNA: TGTGCCAGCTCACCATATGTGGCGCAGGGTCGTGAAAAACTGTTTTTT. Translation: CASSPYVAQGREKLFF.

The chain combines TRBV15 with TRBJ2-5, with unresolved D. There are 14 residues in the CDR3. V lost 0 bases and J 2 bases, leaving 7 bases between the germline ends. CDR1 and CDR2 (germline): LNHNV, YYDKDF (reference sequence). For the CDR3, the DNA is TGTGCCACCAGCAGAGAAAAACTTCAAGAGACCCAGTACTTC. Its protein product is CATSREKLQETQYF.

In this sample, this clonotype turned up many times. The gene calls are TRBV29-1 and TRBJ2-7; 9 bases are a match to TRBD1. Germline lookup yields CDR1 SQVTM and CDR2 ANQGSEA. With V trimmed by 3 bases and J by 0 bases, 3 bases remained unmatched. This CDR3 is built from 14 residues. The CDR3 region is CSVDRQGDSYEQYF. The CDR3, as DNA: TGCAGCGTTGACCGACAGGGGGACTCCTACGAGCAGTACTTC.

The genes are TRBV4-3 and TRBJ2-1; 8 bases align to TRBD2. J was trimmed by 5 bases and V by 3 bases; bases with no gene match: 12. Germline V lookup: CDR1 LGHNA, CDR2 YSLEER. This CDR3 has 17 residues. DNA for the CDR3: TGCGCCAGCAGCCAGTCGTTACTAGCGGTAAATGACAATGAGCAGTTCTTC. Protein sequence: CASSQSLLAVNDNEQFF.

The chain has TRBV28 and TRBJ2-7; unclear D gene. V lost 3 bases to trimming and J lost 12 bases, with 12 bases between them. In germline, CDR1 is MDHEN, CDR2 SYDVKM. CDR3 length: 11 residues. The CDR3 reads CASSFSYKLYF. CDR3 DNA sequence: TGTGCCAGCAGTTTCTCCTACAAGCTGTACTTC.

This chain uses TRBV12-5 with TRBJ2-3; D unresolved. CDR3 length equals 15 residues. Germline V gives CDR1 LGHNT, CDR2 FRNRAP. V lost 4 bases and J 5 bases, leaving 16 bases between the germline ends. CDR3 loop: CASGSPLYYGDTQYF. In DNA, the CDR3 is TGTGCTAGTGGTTCCCCGCTCTACTATGGAGATACGCAGTATTTT.

This clonotype has just a few counts. The junction departs from germline at one end; a sequencing error may be responsible. J is TRBJ2-1 and V is TRBV5-1; weak D call: TRBD2 (5 bases). The CDR3 spans 16 residues. The germline CDR1 and CDR2 sequences are SGHRS and YFSETQ. CDR3 DNA: TGCGCCGGCAGCTTGACGGGATTGAGCTCCTACAATGAGCAGTTCTTC. Protein sequence: CAGSLTGLSSYNEQFF. The full variable domain, with the rest looked up from reference TRBV5-1 and TRBJ2-1, is KAGVTQTPRYLIKTRGQQVTLSCSPISGHRSVSWYQQTPGQGLQFLFEYFSETQRNKGNFPGRFSGRQFSNSRSEMNVSTLELGDSALYLCAGSLTGLSSYNEQFFGPGTRLTVL.

This clonotype has ten or more counts. The chain couples TRBV20-1 to TRBJ2-3; D gene ambiguous. V was clipped by 5 bases and J by 3 bases, with 9 bases between them. The CDR3 spans 12 residues. The germline gives CDR1 DFQATT, CDR2 SNEGSKA (reference sequence). The CDR3 reads CSALTQTDTQYF. CDR3 nucleotides: TGCAGTGCTCTCACTCAAACAGATACGCAGTATTTT.